This TCR beta chain was sequenced for a study of T cell responses to AZD1222 COVID-19 vaccine. Study-wide results and limits: Unmutated variant regions are reportedly the target of nearly half of TCRs that are spike-specific.

Libraries were prepared by immunoSEQ multiplex PCR; TCRdb keeps only in-frame clonotypes and omits some of them. The sample has 85,000 to 110,000 clones, about nine tenths seen once. Comments on this clone: Antigen unknown.

The clonotype comes from an adult in good health. Sequencing used peripheral blood, obtained on day 0 of AZD1222 vaccination.

The CDR3: CASSPAHRSHQPQHF. DNA for the CDR3: TGTGCCAGTAGTCCCGCCCACCGGAGCCATCAGCCCCAGCATTTT. The chain links TRBV19 to TRBJ1-5; D not resolved. There are 15 residues in the CDR3. From germline, CDR1 is LNHDA and CDR2 SQIVND (reference sequence). V was shortened by 5 bases and J by 5 bases, with 16 bases between the two germline ends.